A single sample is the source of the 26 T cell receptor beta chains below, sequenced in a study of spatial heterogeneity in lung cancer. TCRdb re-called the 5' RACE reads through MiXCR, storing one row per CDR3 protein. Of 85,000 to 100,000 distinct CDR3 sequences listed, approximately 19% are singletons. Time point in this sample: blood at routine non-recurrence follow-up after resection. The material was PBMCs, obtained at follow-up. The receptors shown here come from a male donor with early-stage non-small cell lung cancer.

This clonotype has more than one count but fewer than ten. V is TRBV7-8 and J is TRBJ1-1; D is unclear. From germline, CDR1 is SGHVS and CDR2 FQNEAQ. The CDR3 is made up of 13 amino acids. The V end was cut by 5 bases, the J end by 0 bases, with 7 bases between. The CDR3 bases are TGTGCCAGCAGCCCGCACGTGAACACTGAAGCTTTCTTT. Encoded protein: CASSPHVNTEAFF.

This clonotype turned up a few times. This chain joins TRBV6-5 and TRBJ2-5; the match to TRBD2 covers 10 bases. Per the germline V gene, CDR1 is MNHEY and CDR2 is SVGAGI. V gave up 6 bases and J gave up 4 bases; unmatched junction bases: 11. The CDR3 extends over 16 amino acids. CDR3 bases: TGTGCCAGCAGCGCAGGAGTAGCGGGAGGCCCAGAGACCCAGTACTTC. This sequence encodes CASSAGVAGGPETQYF.

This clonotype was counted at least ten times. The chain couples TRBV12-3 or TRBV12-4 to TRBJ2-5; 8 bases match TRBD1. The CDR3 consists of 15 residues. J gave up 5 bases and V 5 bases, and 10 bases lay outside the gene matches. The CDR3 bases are TGTGCCAGCAGTCCATTGGACAGGGTTATGGAGACCCAGTACTTC. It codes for CASSPLDRVMETQYF.

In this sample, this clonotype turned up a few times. The CDR3 DNA reads TGTGCCAGCAGTTTAGAATCCAGGGTAGACGAGCAGTACGTC. Protein sequence: CASSLESRVDEQYV. The V gene is TRBV12-3 or TRBV12-4, the J gene TRBJ2-7; a weak D match, TRBD1 (5 bases). The V and J ends lost 1 base and 5 bases respectively, with 12 bases between them. CDR3 size: 14 residues.

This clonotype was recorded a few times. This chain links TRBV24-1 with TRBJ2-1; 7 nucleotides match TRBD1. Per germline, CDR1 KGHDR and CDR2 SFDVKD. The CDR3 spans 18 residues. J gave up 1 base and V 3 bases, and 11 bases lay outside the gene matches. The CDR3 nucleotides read TGTGCCACCAGTGATCCCAGACAGGGCCCAATTTCCTACAATGAGCAGTTCTTC. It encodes CATSDPRQGPISYNEQFF.

The CDR3 DNA reads as TGTGCCTGGCTGACCCTAGCGGGCCGATCCTACAATGAGCAGTTCTTC. Residues: CAWLTLAGRSYNEQFF. This sequence joins TRBV30 and TRBJ2-1, with 8 bases fitting TRBD2. This CDR3 region has 16 residues. CDR1 is GTSNPN, CDR2 SVGIG, per germline (reference sequence). V was clipped by 5 bases and J by 1 base; unmatched bases: 10.

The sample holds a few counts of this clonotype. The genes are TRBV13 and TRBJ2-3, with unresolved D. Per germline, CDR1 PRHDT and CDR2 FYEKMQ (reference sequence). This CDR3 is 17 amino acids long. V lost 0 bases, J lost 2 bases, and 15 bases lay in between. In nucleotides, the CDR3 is TGTGCCAGCAGCTTAGGCCTAAACGTCGGCCCCACAGATACGCAGTATTTT. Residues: CASSLGLNVGPTDTQYF. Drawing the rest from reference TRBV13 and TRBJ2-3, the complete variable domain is AAGVIQSPRHLIKEKRETATLKCYPIPRHDTVYWYQQGPGQDPQFLISFYEKMQSDKGSIPDRFSAQQFSDYHSELNMSSLELGDSALYFCASSLGLNVGPTDTQYFGPGTRLTVL.

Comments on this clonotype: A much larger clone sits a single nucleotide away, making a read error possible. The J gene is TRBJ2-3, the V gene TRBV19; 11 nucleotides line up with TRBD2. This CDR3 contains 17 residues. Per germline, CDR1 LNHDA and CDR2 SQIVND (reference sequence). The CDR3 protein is CACSPSLAGVPGDTQYF. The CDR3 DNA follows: TGTGCCTGTAGTCCTTCACTAGCGGGAGTCCCGGGAGATACGCAGTATTTT.

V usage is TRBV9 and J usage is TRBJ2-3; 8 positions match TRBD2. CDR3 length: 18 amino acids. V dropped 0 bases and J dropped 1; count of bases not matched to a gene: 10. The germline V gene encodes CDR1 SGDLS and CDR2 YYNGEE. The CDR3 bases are TGTGCCAGCAGCGTAGGTCCACGGGGGGGCGGAGGCACAGATACGCAGTATTTT. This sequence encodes CASSVGPRGGGGTDTQYF. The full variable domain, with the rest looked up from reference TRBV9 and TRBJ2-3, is DSGVTQTPKHLITATGQRVTLRCSPRSGDLSVYWYQQSLDQGLQFLIQYYNGEERAKGNILERFSAQQFPDLHSELNLSSLELGDSALYFCASSVGPRGGGGTDTQYFGPGTRLTVL.

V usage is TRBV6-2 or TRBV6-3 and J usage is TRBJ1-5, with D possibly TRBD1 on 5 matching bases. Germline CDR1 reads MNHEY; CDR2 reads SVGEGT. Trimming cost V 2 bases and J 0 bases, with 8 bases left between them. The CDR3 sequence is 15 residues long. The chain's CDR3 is CASSYRGNSNQPQHF. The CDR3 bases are TGTGCCAGCAGTTACAGGGGCAATAGCAATCAGCCCCAGCATTTT.

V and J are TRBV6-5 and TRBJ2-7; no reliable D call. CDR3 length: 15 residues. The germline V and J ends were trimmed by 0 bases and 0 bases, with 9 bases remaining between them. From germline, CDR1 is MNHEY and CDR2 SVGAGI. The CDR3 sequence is CASSYSITLSYEQYF. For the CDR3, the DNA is TGTGCCAGCAGTTACTCCATCACTCTCTCCTACGAGCAGTACTTC.

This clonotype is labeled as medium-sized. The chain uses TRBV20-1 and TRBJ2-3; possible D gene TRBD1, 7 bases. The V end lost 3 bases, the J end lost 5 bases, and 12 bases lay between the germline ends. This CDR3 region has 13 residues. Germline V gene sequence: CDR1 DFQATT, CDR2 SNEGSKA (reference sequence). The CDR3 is CSARSQGGDTQYF. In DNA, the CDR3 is TGCAGTGCTAGGTCGCAGGGGGGAGATACGCAGTATTTT.

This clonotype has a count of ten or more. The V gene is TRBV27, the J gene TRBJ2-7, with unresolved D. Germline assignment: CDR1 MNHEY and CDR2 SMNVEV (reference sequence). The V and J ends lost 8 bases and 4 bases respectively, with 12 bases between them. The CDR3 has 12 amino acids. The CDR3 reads CASGPHVYEQYF. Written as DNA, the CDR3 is TGTGCCAGCGGCCCCCATGTTTACGAGCAGTACTTC.

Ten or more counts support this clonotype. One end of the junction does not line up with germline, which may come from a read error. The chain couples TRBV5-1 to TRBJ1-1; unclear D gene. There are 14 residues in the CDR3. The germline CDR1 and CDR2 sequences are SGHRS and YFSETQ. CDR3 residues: CASSFDGENPEAFF. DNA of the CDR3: TGCGCCAGCAGCTTTGACGGGGAGAACCCTGAAGCTTTCTTT.

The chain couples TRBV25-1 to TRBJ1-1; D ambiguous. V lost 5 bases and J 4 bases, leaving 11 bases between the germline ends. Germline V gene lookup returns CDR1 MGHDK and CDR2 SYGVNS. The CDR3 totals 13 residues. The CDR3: CASSWPSGTEAFF. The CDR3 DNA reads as TGTGCCAGCAGTTGGCCCTCTGGCACTGAAGCTTTCTTT.

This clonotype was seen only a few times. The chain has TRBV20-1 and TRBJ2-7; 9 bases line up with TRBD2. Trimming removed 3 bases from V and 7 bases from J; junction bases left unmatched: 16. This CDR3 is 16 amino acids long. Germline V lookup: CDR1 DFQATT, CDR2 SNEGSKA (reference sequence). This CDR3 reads CSASAGTSRKSKEQYF. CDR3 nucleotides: TGCAGTGCTAGTGCCGGGACTAGCAGGAAGAGTAAAGAGCAGTACTTC.

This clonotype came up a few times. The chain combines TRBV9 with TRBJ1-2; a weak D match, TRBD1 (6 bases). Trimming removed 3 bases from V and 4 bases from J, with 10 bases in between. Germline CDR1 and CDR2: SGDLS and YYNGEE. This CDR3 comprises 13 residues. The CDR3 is CASSATGVYGYTF. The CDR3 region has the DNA TGTGCCAGCAGCGCGACAGGAGTCTATGGCTACACCTTC.

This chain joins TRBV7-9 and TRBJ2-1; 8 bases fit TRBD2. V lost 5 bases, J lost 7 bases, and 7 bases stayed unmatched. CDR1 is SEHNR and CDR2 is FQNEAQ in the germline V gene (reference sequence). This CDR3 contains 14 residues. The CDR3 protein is CASSNAGGANEQFF. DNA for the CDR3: TGTGCCAGCAGCAACGCCGGGGGGGCAAATGAGCAGTTCTTC.

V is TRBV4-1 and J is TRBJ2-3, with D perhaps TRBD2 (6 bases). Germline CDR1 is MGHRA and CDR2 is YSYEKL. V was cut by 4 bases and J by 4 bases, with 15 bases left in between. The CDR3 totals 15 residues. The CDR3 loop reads CASSPSGGDADTQYF. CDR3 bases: TGCGCCAGCAGCCCCAGTGGCGGGGATGCAGATACGCAGTATTTT.

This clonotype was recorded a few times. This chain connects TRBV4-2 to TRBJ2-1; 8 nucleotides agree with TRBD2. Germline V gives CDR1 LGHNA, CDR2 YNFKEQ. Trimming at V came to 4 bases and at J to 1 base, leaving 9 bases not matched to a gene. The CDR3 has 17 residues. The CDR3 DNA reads TGTGCCAGCAGCCCAGCGACTAGCGCACAATCCTACAATGAGCAGTTCTTC. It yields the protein CASSPATSAQSYNEQFF.

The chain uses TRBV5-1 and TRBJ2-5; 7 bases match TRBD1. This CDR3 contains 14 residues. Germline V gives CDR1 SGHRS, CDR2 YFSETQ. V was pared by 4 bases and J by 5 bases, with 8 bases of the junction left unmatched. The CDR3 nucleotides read TGCGCCAGCAGCCCGGGACAGTCGGCGGAGACCCAGTACTTC. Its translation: CASSPGQSAETQYF.

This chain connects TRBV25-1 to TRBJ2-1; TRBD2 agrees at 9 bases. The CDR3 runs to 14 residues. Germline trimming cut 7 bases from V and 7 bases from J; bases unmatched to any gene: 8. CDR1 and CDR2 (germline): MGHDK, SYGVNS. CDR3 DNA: TGTGCCAGCAAAGGGTTTACTAGCGGGAATGAGCAGTTCTTC. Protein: CASKGFTSGNEQFF.

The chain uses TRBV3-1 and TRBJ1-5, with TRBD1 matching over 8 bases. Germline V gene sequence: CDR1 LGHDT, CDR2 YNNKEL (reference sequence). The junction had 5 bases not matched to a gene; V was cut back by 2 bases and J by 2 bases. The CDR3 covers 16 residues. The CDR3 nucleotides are TGTGCCAGCAGCCAACAGGGGGCATCGGGCAATCAGCCCCAGCATTTT. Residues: CASSQQGASGNQPQHF.

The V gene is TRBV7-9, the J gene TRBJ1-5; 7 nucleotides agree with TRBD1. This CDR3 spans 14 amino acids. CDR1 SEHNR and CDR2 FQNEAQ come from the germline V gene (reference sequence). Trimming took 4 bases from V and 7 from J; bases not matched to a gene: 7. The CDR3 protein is CASSSTGAGQPQHF. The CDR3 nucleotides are TGTGCCAGCAGCTCTACAGGGGCAGGGCAGCCCCAGCATTTT.

CDR3 sequence (DNA): TGCAGCGTTGGCAGGAGGAACACTGAAGCTTTCTTT. It codes for CSVGRRNTEAFF. This sequence joins TRBV29-1 and TRBJ1-1; no clear D gene. The CDR3 length is 12 residues. V lost 4 bases to trimming and J lost 1 base, with 7 bases between them. Looked up from germline, CDR1 is SQVTM and CDR2 is ANQGSEA. Looking up the rest from reference TRBV29-1 and TRBJ1-1 gives the full variable domain: SAVISQKPSRDICQRGTSLTIQCQVDSQVTMMFWYRQQPGQSLTLIATANQGSEATYESGFVIDKFPISRPNLTFSTLTVSNMSPEDSSIYLCSVGRRNTEAFFGQGTRLTVV.

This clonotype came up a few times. CDR3 sequence: CASSFGVRGSGSSKNIQYF. CDR3 DNA: TGTGCCAGCAGCTTCGGGGTTCGAGGTAGCGGGAGTTCCAAAAACATTCAGTACTTC. The chain has TRBV7-2 and TRBJ2-4; 9 positions match TRBD2. Germline CDR1 is SGHTA and CDR2 is FQGNSA. The CDR3 runs to 19 residues. V lost 3 bases, J lost 2 bases, and 14 bases stayed unmatched.